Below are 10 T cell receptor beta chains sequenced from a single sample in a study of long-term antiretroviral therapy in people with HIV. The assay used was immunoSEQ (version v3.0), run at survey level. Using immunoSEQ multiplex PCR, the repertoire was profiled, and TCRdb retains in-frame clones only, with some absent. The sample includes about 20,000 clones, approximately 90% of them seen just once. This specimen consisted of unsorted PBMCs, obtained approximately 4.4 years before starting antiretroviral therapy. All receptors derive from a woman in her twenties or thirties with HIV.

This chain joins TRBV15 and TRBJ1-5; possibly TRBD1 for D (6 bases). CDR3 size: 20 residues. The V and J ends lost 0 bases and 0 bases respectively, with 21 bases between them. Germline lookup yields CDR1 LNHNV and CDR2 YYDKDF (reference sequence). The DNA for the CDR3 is TGTGCCACCAGCAGAGAAGGCAACAAAGACAGGACTTATAGCAATCAGCCCCAGCATTTT. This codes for CATSREGNKDRTYSNQPQHF.

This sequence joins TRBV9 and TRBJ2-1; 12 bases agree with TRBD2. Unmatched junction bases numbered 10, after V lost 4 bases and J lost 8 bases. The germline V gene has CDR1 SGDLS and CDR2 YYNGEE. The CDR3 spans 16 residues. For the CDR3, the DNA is TGTGCCAGCAGCTCAAAACTAGCGGGGGGTAATGATGAGCAGTTCTTC. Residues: CASSSKLAGGNDEQFF.

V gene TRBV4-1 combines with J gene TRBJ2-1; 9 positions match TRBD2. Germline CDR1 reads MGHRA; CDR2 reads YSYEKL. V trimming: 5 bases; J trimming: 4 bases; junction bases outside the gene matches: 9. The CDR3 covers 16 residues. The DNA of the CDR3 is TGCGCCAGCAGCACCATGGGGCGGGGGGGTTACAATGAGCAGTTCTTC. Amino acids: CASSTMGRGGYNEQFF.

Here the CDR3 DNA reads TGTGCCAGCAGCCCCGCCCCGGGACAGGGAAGTCAGCCCCAGCATTTT. This gives the protein CASSPAPGQGSQPQHF. The gene calls are TRBV7-2 and TRBJ1-5, with 9 nucleotides matching TRBD1. The J segment lost 6 bases and the V segment lost 5 bases, leaving 11 bases of the junction unmatched. There are 16 residues in the CDR3. The germline CDR1 and CDR2 sequences are SGHTA and FQGNSA.

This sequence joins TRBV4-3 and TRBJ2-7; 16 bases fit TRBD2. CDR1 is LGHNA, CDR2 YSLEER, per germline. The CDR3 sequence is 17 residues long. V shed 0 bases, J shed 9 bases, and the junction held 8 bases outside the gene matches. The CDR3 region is CASSQDGTSGGVRRQYF. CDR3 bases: TGCGCCAGCAGCCAAGATGGGACTAGCGGGGGGGTCCGGCGGCAGTACTTC.

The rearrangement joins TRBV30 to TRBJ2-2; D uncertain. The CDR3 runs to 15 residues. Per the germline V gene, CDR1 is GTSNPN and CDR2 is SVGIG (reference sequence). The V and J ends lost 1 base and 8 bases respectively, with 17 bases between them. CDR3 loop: CAWSGVRTFGGELFF. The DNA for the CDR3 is TGTGCCTGGAGTGGGGTCCGGACCTTCGGGGGGGAGCTGTTTTTT.

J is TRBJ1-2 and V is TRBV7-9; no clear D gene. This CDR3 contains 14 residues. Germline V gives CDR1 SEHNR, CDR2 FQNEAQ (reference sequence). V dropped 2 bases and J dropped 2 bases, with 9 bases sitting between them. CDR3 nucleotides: TGTGCCAGCAGCTTACTACCCGCCAACTATGGCTACACCTTC. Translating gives CASSLLPANYGYTF.

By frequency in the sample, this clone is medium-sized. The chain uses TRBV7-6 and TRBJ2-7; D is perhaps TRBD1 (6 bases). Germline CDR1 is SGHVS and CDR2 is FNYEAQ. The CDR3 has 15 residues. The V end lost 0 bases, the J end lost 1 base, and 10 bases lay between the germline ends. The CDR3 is CASSLASDSSYEQYF. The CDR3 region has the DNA TGTGCCAGCAGCTTAGCGTCGGACAGTTCCTACGAGCAGTACTTC.

CDR3 sequence reads: CASSYRTNYEQYF. CDR3 nucleotides: TGTGCCAGCAGTTATAGGACAAACTACGAGCAGTACTTC. The rearrangement uses TRBV6-5 and TRBJ2-7, with a weak D call TRBD1 (5 bases). V lost 3 bases and J lost 3, with 9 bases in between. Germline V lookup: CDR1 MNHEY, CDR2 SVGAGI. This CDR3 is built from 13 residues.

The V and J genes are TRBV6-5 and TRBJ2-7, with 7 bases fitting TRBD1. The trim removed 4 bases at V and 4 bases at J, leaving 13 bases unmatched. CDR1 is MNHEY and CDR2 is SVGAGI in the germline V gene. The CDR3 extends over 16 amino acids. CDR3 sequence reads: CASSSRAGGRGYEQYF. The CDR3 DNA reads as TGTGCCAGCAGTTCCCGGGCAGGGGGTAGGGGGTACGAGCAGTACTTC.